This entry features one T cell receptor beta chain sequence. The data were obtained in a study of blood T cell repertoires in COVID-19. Whole-study context: Samples came from the United States, Italy and Spain, spanning acute and convalescent COVID-19. PBMCs, B-cell-depleted T cells, or T cells provided the cDNA or gDNA that made up the material.

In the original analysis: It was from reference gene primer amplification that nucleated cell counts were estimated. Method: immunoSEQ multiplex PCR; TCRdb's copy keeps in-frame clones and lacks some. Clone size and the V and J calls come from that table; the DNA yielded D and trimming. The sample records more than 95,000 clones, roughly 90% being singletons. The CDR3 covers 13 residues. V was clipped by 7 bases and J by 9 bases; unmatched bases: 11. Germline V lookup: CDR1 GTSNPN, CDR2 SVGIG (reference sequence). Sequences were obtained from peripheral blood. The chain combines TRBV30 with TRBJ2-1; TRBD1 aligns across 8 bases. This TCR derives from a man between 50 and 59 years old with COVID-19, enrolled during active disease. CDR3 sequence: CASLDREGGEQFF. In DNA form, the CDR3 reads TGTGCCTCGTTGGACAGGGAAGGGGGTGAGCAGTTCTTC.